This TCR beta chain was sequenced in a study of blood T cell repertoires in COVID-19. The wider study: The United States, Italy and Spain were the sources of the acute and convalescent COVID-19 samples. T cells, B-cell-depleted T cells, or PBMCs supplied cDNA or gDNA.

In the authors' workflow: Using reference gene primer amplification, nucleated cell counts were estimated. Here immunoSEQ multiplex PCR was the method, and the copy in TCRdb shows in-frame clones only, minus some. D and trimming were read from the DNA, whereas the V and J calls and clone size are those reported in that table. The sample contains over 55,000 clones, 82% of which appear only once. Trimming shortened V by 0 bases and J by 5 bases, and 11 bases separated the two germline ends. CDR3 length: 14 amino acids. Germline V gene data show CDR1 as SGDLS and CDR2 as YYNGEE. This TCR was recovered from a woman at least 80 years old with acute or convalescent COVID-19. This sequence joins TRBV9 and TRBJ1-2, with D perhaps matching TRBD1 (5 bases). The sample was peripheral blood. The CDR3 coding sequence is TGTGCCAGCAGCGTAGAAATGGGGGGGTATGGCTACACCTTC. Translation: CASSVEMGGYGYTF.